This T cell receptor beta chain emerged from a study of blood T cell repertoires in COVID-19. Study-level information: Both acute and convalescent COVID-19 samples were obtained from the United States, Italy and Spain.

The CDR3 covers 18 residues. The junction had 16 bases not matched to a gene; V was cut back by 5 bases and J by 4 bases. Per the germline V gene, CDR1 is SGHTA and CDR2 is FQGNSA. Libraries were prepared by immunoSEQ multiplex PCR; TCRdb keeps only in-frame clonotypes and omits some of them. The sample has hundreds of thousands of clones; roughly 90% are singletons. Sequences were obtained from peripheral blood. V and J are TRBV7-2 and TRBJ1-5; 8 bases line up with TRBD1. The source of this sequence is a woman aged 25 to 39 with active or convalescent COVID-19. In DNA form, the CDR3 reads TGTGCCAGCAGCCCCATAGGACAGGGCGGGCTACCGAATCAGCCCCAGCATTTT. Its protein product is CASSPIGQGGLPNQPQHF.